Listed below are T cell receptor beta chains from one sample, sequenced in a study of shared clonotypes between healthy human individuals. Produced via immunoSEQ multiplex PCR; TCRdb's table is partial and in-frame only. The sample records around 200,000 clones, approximately 61% being singletons. Sequenced input: memory CD4+ T cells sorted from blood. All receptors derive from a man between 25 and 39 years old in good health. Both conserved end residues are part of each CDR3. The order of the fields is D gene, clone size, J gene, V gene, CDR3 protein, CDR3 DNA. A D gene is named only where the DNA matches it firmly. Clone sizes are given selectively: once, few, many, or a class where the clone is expanded.

>.|.|TRBJ2-7|TRBV28
CASSSSYEQYF
TGTGCCAGCAGTTCGTCCTACGAGCAGTACTTC
>TRBD1|.|TRBJ1-2|TRBV2
CASSDLGQGSNYGYTF
TGTGCCAGCAGCGACCTGGGACAGGGGTCCAACTATGGCTACACCTTC
>.|many|TRBJ2-2|TRBV25-1
CASGLRAGELFF
TGTGCCAGCGGCCTCAGGGCCGGGGAGCTGTTTTTT
>.|.|TRBJ2-2|TRBV4-2
CASSPPGASRRELFF
TGTGCCAGCAGCCCGCCAGGGGCTTCTCGAAGGGAGCTGTTTTTT
>.|.|TRBJ2-5|TRBV4-1
CASSHRQQETQYF
TGCGCCAGCAGCCATAGACAGCAAGAGACCCAGTACTTC
>TRBD1|.|TRBJ2-7|TRBV5-6
CASSSSPGQVRISYEQYF
TGTGCCAGCAGCTCGTCACCGGGACAGGTCCGAATCTCCTACGAGCAGTACTTC
>.|.|TRBJ2-1|TRBV15
CATSRDVSSYNEQFF
TGTGCCACCAGCAGAGACGTGAGCTCCTACAATGAGCAGTTCTTC
>.|.|TRBJ2-7|TRBV27
CASGFRREQYF
TGTGCCAGCGGTTTTAGACGGGAGCAGTACTTC
>.|few|TRBJ2-7|TRBV7-7
CASSLGRSYEQYF
TGTGCCAGCAGCTTAGGCAGGTCCTACGAGCAGTACTTC
>.|few|TRBJ2-7|TRBV2
CASRILYEQYF
TGTGCCAGCAGAATATTGTACGAGCAGTACTTC
>.|.|TRBJ2-7|TRBV11-2
CASSQTLLATNAYEQYF
TGTGCCAGCAGTCAAACCCTCCTAGCGACTAATGCCTACGAGCAGTACTTC
>.|.|TRBJ2-5|TRBV28
CASSSLPGTAGTQYF
TGTGCCAGCAGTTCTTTACCTGGGACAGCGGGGACCCAGTACTTC
>TRBD2|.|TRBJ2-3|TRBV4-2
CASSDSTSASDTQYF
TGTGCCAGCAGCGATTCGACTAGCGCCTCGGATACGCAGTATTTT
>.|.|TRBJ1-5|TRBV23-1
CASSPALFLPQHF
TGCGCCAGCAGTCCCGCCCTTTTTTTGCCCCAGCATTTT
>.|.|TRBJ1-2|TRBV19
CASSTNRVGYTF
TGTGCCAGTAGTACCAACAGGGTTGGCTACACCTTC
>.|few|TRBJ2-7|TRBV9
CASSVGRSGLYEQYF
TGTGCCAGCAGCGTAGGGCGCAGTGGGCTCTACGAGCAGTACTTC
>.|once|TRBJ1-2|TRBV28
CASSLTQGLNYGYTF
TGTGCCAGCAGTTTAACACAAGGCCTTAACTATGGCTACACCTTC
>TRBD2|.|TRBJ2-5|TRBV5-6
CASSSGLALETQYF
TGTGCCAGCAGCTCGGGACTAGCTCTAGAGACCCAGTACTTC
>TRBD2|.|TRBJ2-1|TRBV5-6
CASSWGLAGADEQFF
TGTGCCAGCAGCTGGGGACTAGCGGGAGCTGATGAGCAGTTCTTC
>.|once|TRBJ1-1|TRBV27
CASSLSPGNTEAFF
TGTGCCAGCAGTTTATCTCCGGGAAACACTGAAGCTTTCTTT
>.|few|TRBJ1-5|TRBV6-6
CASGNHPANQPQHF
TGTGCTTCGGGGAATCACCCCGCCAATCAGCCCCAGCATTTT
>TRBD1|.|TRBJ2-1|TRBV10-1
CASSEATGRQFF
TGCGCCAGCAGTGAGGCGACAGGGAGGCAGTTCTTC
>TRBD2|.|TRBJ2-1|TRBV4-2
CASSQGLAGGGSYNEQFF
TGTGCCAGCAGCCAGGGACTAGCGGGAGGAGGTTCCTACAATGAGCAGTTCTTC
>TRBD2|.|TRBJ2-1|TRBV5-1
CASSSNGLGGNEQFF
TGCGCCAGCAGCTCGAATGGCCTGGGGGGGAATGAGCAGTTCTTC
>TRBD2|.|TRBJ2-5|TRBV7-8
CASSLGTGGALPRTQYF
TGTGCCAGCAGCTTAGGAACGGGAGGGGCCCTCCCGCGGACCCAGTACTTC
>.|.|TRBJ1-1|TRBV18
CASSRRDTEAFF
TGTGCCAGCTCACGCCGGGACACTGAAGCTTTCTTT
>.|few|TRBJ1-5|TRBV28
CASSFRSNQPQHF
TGTGCCAGCAGTTTCCGGAGCAATCAGCCCCAGCATTTT
>TRBD1|.|TRBJ1-2|TRBV19
CASSIDREYGYTF
TGTGCCAGTAGTATCGACAGGGAATATGGCTACACCTTC
>.|.|TRBJ2-3|TRBV4-2
CASSHTLGLSTDTQYF
TGTGCCAGCAGCCACACATTGGGACTTAGCACAGATACGCAGTATTTT
>.|few|TRBJ1-1|TRBV4-2
CASSQGFGFETNTEAFF
TGTGCCAGCAGCCAAGGCTTTGGCTTTGAGACGAACACTGAAGCTTTCTTT
>.|.|TRBJ2-5|TRBV28
CASSLHGGETQYF
TGTGCCAGCAGCCTGCATGGGGGAGAGACCCAGTACTTC
>TRBD1|.|TRBJ2-1|TRBV2
CASREQGPTFEQFF
TGTGCCAGCAGAGAACAGGGGCCGACGTTTGAGCAGTTCTTC
>.|.|TRBJ2-2|TRBV5-6
CASSFSGQNTGELFF
TGTGCCAGCAGCTTTAGCGGACAGAACACCGGGGAGCTGTTTTTT
>.|.|TRBJ2-3|TRBV7-9
CASSLKGRSTDTQYF
TGTGCCAGCAGCTTAAAGGGGAGGAGCACAGATACGCAGTATTTT
>.|.|TRBJ1-3|TRBV7-2
CASSSRQSTSGNTIYF
TGTGCCAGCAGCTCCAGACAGAGTACCTCTGGAAACACCATATATTTT
>TRBD2|many|TRBJ2-1|TRBV18
CASSPGGYEQFF
TGTGCCAGCTCACCGGGAGGGTATGAGCAGTTCTTC
>.|.|TRBJ1-5|TRBV2
CASSEANGGQPQHF
TGTGCCAGCAGTGAAGCAAATGGGGGTCAGCCCCAGCATTTT
>.|.|TRBJ2-7|TRBV2
CASSEVVVARYEQYF
TGTGCCAGCAGTGAGGTTGTGGTAGCTAGGTACGAGCAGTACTTC
>.|few|TRBJ2-5|TRBV5-4
CASSPVGETQYF
TGTGCCAGCAGCCCGGTGGGGGAGACCCAGTACTTC
>.|.|TRBJ2-5|TRBV5-1
CASSLSAFGIGGETQYF
TGCGCCAGCAGCTTGTCCGCGTTCGGTATTGGTGGGGAGACCCAGTACTTC
>.|few|TRBJ2-4|TRBV5-1
CASSLTTEAKNIQYF
TGCGCCAGCAGCTTAACGACAGAAGCCAAAAACATTCAGTACTTC
>.|few|TRBJ2-7|TRBV15
CATRELVGPGDAEQYF
TGTGCCACCAGAGAACTAGTGGGTCCGGGTGACGCCGAGCAGTACTTC
>TRBD2|.|TRBJ2-5|TRBV7-2
CASSSGLRKETQYF
TGTGCCAGCAGCTCGGGACTAAGGAAAGAGACCCAGTACTTC
>TRBD1|.|TRBJ2-7|TRBV6-6
CASSSGTAREQYF
TGTGCCAGCAGTTCGGGGACAGCCCGGGAGCAGTACTTC
>.|.|TRBJ2-3|TRBV2
CASSDRDNGQYF
TGTGCCAGCAGTGACCGGGACAATGGCCAGTATTTT
>TRBD1|.|TRBJ2-7|TRBV10-1
CASRGQGSWEQYF
TGCGCCAGCAGGGGACAGGGATCGTGGGAGCAGTACTTC
>.|once|TRBJ2-7|TRBV30
CAWRSGSYPYEQYF
TGTGCCTGGAGATCCGGATCTTATCCCTACGAGCAGTACTTC
>.|.|TRBJ2-1|TRBV29-1
CSAGGPSGNEQFF
TGCAGCGCCGGCGGACCGTCAGGCAATGAGCAGTTCTTC
>.|.|TRBJ2-2|TRBV11-3
CASSPGQTNTGELFF
TGTGCCAGCAGCCCTGGACAGACGAACACCGGGGAGCTGTTTTTT
>TRBD1|.|TRBJ2-7|TRBV29-1
CSVGWDRGVSYEQYF
TGCAGCGTTGGGTGGGACAGGGGAGTGTCCTACGAGCAGTACTTC
>.|.|TRBJ2-7|TRBV21-1
CASPRGKRELPYEQYF
TGTGCCAGCCCGAGAGGGAAACGGGAGTTACCCTACGAGCAGTACTTC
>.|many|TRBJ1-5|TRBV28
CASSPYRQPQHF
TGTGCCAGCAGTCCGTACCGTCAGCCCCAGCATTTT
>.|.|TRBJ2-7|TRBV5-1
CASRAGNRVPYEQYF
TGCGCCAGCAGGGCCGGGAACCGAGTTCCCTACGAGCAGTACTTC
>TRBD2|.|TRBJ2-5|TRBV5-1
CASTPLTSGQETQYF
TGCGCCAGCACTCCGTTGACTAGCGGGCAAGAGACCCAGTACTTC
>TRBD1|.|TRBJ2-5|TRBV11-2
CASSYIQGVLETQYF
TGTGCCAGCAGCTATATACAGGGGGTTCTAGAGACCCAGTACTTC
>.|.|TRBJ1-2|TRBV6-5
CASSSTNGLNGYTF
TGTGCCAGCAGCTCCACCAACGGCCTAAATGGCTACACCTTC
>TRBD2|once|TRBJ2-7|TRBV9
CASSRSGSSYEQYF
TGTGCCAGCAGCCGAAGCGGGAGTTCCTACGAGCAGTACTTC
>TRBD2|.|TRBJ2-2|TRBV5-1
CASSLEAGGPSSGGELFF
TGCGCCAGCAGCTTGGAAGCGGGAGGGCCTTCCTCAGGCGGGGAGCTGTTTTTT
>TRBD2|.|TRBJ2-1|TRBV5-1
CASNPSSGSYNEQFF
TGCGCCAGCAACCCTTCTAGCGGGAGCTACAATGAGCAGTTCTTC